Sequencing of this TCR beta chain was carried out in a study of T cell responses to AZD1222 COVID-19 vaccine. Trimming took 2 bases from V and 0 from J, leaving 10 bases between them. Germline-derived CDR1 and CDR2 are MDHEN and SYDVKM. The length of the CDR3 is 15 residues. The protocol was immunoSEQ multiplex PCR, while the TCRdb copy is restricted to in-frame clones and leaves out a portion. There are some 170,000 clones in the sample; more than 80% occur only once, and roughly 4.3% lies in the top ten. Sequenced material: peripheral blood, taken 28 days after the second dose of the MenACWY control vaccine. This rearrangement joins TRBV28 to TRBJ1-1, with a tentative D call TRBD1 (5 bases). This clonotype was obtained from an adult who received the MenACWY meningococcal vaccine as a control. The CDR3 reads CASSLGGNMNTEAFF. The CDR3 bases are TGTGCCAGCAGTTTAGGGGGGAATATGAACACTGAAGCTTTCTTT.